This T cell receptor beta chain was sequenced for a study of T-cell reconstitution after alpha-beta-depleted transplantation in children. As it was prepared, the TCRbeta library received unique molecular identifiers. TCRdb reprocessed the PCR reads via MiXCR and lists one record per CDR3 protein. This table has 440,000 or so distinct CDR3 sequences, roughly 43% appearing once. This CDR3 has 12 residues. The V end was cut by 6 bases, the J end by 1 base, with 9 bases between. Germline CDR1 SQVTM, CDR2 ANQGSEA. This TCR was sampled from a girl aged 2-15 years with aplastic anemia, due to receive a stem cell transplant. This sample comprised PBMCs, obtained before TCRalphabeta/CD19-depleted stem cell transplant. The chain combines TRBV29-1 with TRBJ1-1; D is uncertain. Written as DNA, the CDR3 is TGCAGCGTAGGGCCGTCGAACACTGAAGCTTTCTTT. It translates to CSVGPSNTEAFF.